The source of this T cell receptor (beta chain) is a study of blood T cell repertoires in COVID-19. Study background: The United States, Italy and Spain provided the acute and convalescent COVID-19 samples.

From germline, CDR1 is SGHTA and CDR2 FQGNSA. The CDR3 has 17 residues. J was trimmed by 2 bases and V by 5 bases; bases with no gene match: 11. The authors' processing: From reference gene primer amplification, estimates of nucleated cell counts were derived. Sequencing used immunoSEQ multiplex PCR; TCRdb keeps in-frame clones, though not all of them. V, J and clone size were drawn from that table, and D and trimming were deduced from the DNA. Of roughly 230,000 clones listed, approximately 82% are singletons. The sequenced material came from peripheral blood. This TCR came from a man between 35 and 55 years old with active or convalescent COVID-19. This chain uses TRBV7-2 with TRBJ2-3, with 9 bases matching TRBD2. This CDR3 reads CASSPSLLAGFTDTQYF. CDR3 nucleotide sequence: TGTGCCAGCAGCCCTTCACTACTAGCGGGTTTCACAGATACGCAGTATTTT.